The rows below give T cell receptor beta chains drawn from one sample of a study of CXCR3-negative and CXCR3-positive naive CD8 T cells. TCRdb reworked the 5' RACE reads into one entry per CDR3 protein, no DNA. The repertoire table contains roughly 140,000 distinct CDR3 sequences. Sequenced: naive CXCR3+ CD8+ T cells from blood. The receptors here all came from a human donor in good health. Some clones in this sample may be carry-over from other donors' samples. CDR3s include the opening cysteine and the closing phenylalanine or tryptophan.

V	J	CDR3
TRBV5-1	TRBJ2-7	CASSLEISYEQYF
TRBV28	TRBJ2-7	CASSLVQDGGRGTYEQYF
TRBV9	TRBJ2-3	CASNGNGGTDTQYF
TRBV29-1	TRBJ2-1	CSVEGTSEDNEQFF
TRBV4-3	TRBJ2-7	CASILRAGDEQYF
TRBV20-1	TRBJ2-7	CSARDVNLWDFVSYEQYF
TRBV29-1	TRBJ1-1	CTVFVGPTEAFF
TRBV12-3/TRBV12-4	TRBJ2-5	CASGGTSGEETQYF
TRBV29-1	TRBJ1-4	CSVAGTESTNEKLFF
TRBV7-6	TRBJ2-7	CASSLEPAGGLYEQYF
TRBV12-3/TRBV12-4	TRBJ2-1	CASSPSGRYNEQFF
TRBV6-4	TRBJ2-1	CASSDSASGEYNEQFF
TRBV30	TRBJ1-1	CAWSVSPNTEAFF
TRBV20-1	TRBJ1-2	CSARELGAEGYTF
TRBV10-1	TRBJ1-4	CASSETVNEKLFF
TRBV4-1	TRBJ2-7	CASSQEDRAGSYEQYF
TRBV29-1	TRBJ1-5	CSVDPRGGSSNQPQHF
TRBV7-8	TRBJ2-3	CASSLASGASDTQYF
TRBV3-1	TRBJ1-5	CASSEQAGYQPQHF
TRBV30	TRBJ2-1	CAWSVYGTAGEQFF
TRBV7-6	TRBJ2-7	CASSSRTAMGEQYF
TRBV5-1	TRBJ2-7	CASMGQSYEQYF